The rows below give T cell receptor beta chains drawn from one sample of a study of cytomegalovirus exposure and HLA in healthy donors. TCRdb's copy holds only in-frame clones and misses some; the assay was immunoSEQ multiplex PCR. The sample holds around 78,000 clones; around 82% are singletons and the top ten take 1.1%. Sequenced input: PBMCs. These receptors were taken from a male donor in good health and CMV-seronegative. CDR3s include the opening cysteine and the closing phenylalanine or tryptophan. D genes are given only for firm matches. Some rows have no size entry. The others give once, few or many, or a class for an expanded clone.

J gene	clone size	D gene	V gene	CDR3 DNA	CDR3 protein
TRBJ1-6	NA	NA	TRBV2	TGTGCCAGCAGGGCAGGGATGAGCAATTCACCCCTCCACTTT	CASRAGMSNSPLHF
TRBJ1-2	NA	TRBD1	TRBV2	TGTGCCAGCAGGGGGACAGTTTACTATGGCTACACCTTC	CASRGTVYYGYTF
TRBJ2-7	NA	TRBD1	TRBV6-5	TGTGCCAGCAGAATCGGGACAGCCAACTACGAGCAGTACTTC	CASRIGTANYEQYF
TRBJ2-5	NA	TRBD1	TRBV5-1	TGCGCCAGCAGCTTTTCTCACTACCCACCGAGGACAGGAGGTCCCCAAGAGACCCAGTACTTC	CASSFSHYPPRTGGPQETQYF
TRBJ1-5	NA	TRBD1	TRBV7-2	TGTGCCAGCAGCTTCGGGACAGGCAATCAGCCCCAGCATTTT	CASSFGTGNQPQHF
TRBJ1-1	NA	TRBD1	TRBV10-1	TGCGCCAGCAGTGAATCGACAGGGTCAGGCACTGAAGCTTTCTTT	CASSESTGSGTEAFF
TRBJ1-1	NA	TRBD1	TRBV19	TGTGCCAGTAGTAAGGGACAGGCGAACACTGAAGCTTTCTTT	CASSKGQANTEAFF
TRBJ1-6	NA	TRBD1	TRBV5-1	TGCGCCAGCAGCCTAACAGGGGGTCTTCGGAATTCACCCCTCCACTTT	CASSLTGGLRNSPLHF
TRBJ1-1	NA	TRBD1	TRBV14	TGTGCCAGCAGCCCCAGGGGGCGGAACACTGAAGCTTTCTTT	CASSPRGRNTEAFF
TRBJ1-1	once	NA	TRBV9	TGTGCCAGCAGCCCAAAACTGAGGGGGACTGAAGCTTTCTTT	CASSPKLRGTEAFF
TRBJ1-1	NA	NA	TRBV6-1	TGTGCCAGCAGCGCCGGGCCTAACGGGGACACTGAAGCTTTCTTT	CASSAGPNGDTEAFF
TRBJ2-1	few	TRBD2	TRBV6-5	TGTGCCAGCAGTTACGGGTCGGGGGGGCAGTACAATGAGCAGTTCTTC	CASSYGSGGQYNEQFF
TRBJ2-7	NA	TRBD1	TRBV2	TGTGCCAGCAGCCAAGGACAGGCCTACGAGCAGTACTTC	CASSQGQAYEQYF
TRBJ2-3	NA	TRBD2	TRBV4-2	TGTGCCAGCAGCCAAAGTGGGCGGGCGGGAGGGGTGGATACGCAGTATTTT	CASSQSGRAGGVDTQYF
TRBJ2-5	NA	NA	TRBV5-1	TGCGCCAGCACATCGGGATCCGAAGAGACCCAGTACTTC	CASTSGSEETQYF
TRBJ2-7	few	TRBD1	TRBV4-3	TGCGCCAGGAACCGGGACAGGGGGTGCGGCGAGCAGTACTTC	CARNRDRGCGEQYF
TRBJ1-2	few	NA	TRBV13	TGTGCCAGCAGCTTAGGGGCGGAGGGGAACTATGGCTACACCTTC	CASSLGAEGNYGYTF
TRBJ2-2	NA	NA	TRBV7-3	TGTGCCAGCAGCTTAAACGGAGACGGCAACGGGGAGCTGTTTTTT	CASSLNGDGNGELFF
TRBJ2-1	NA	TRBD2	TRBV27	TGTGCCAGCAGTTTAAGCGGGAGGAATGAGCAGTTCTTC	CASSLSGRNEQFF
TRBJ2-7	NA	TRBD1	TRBV5-1	TGCGCCAGCAGCGTACAGGGGACATCCTACGAGCAGTACTTC	CASSVQGTSYEQYF
TRBJ2-1	NA	TRBD2	TRBV27	TGTGCCAGCAGGGGACTAGCGGGAGCAGGGGGCCCCTACAATGAGCAGTTCTTC	CASRGLAGAGGPYNEQFF
TRBJ1-2	NA	NA	TRBV6-5	TGTGCCAGCAGTTCCTTAGACAGGCCTGGTATTGGCTACACCTTC	CASSSLDRPGIGYTF
TRBJ2-7	NA	NA	TRBV7-9	TGTTCCAGCAGCTTCGGCGGGTCCTCCTACGAGCAGTACTTC	CSSSFGGSSYEQYF
TRBJ1-2	NA	NA	TRBV7-2	TGTGCCAGCAGCTTAGGGGGAAGGGAGGCTGGCTACACCTTC	CASSLGGREAGYTF
TRBJ2-5	NA	TRBD2	TRBV5-4	TGTGCCAGCAGCCTAGCGGGGGGGCAGCTAGAGACCCAGTACTTC	CASSLAGGQLETQYF
TRBJ2-7	NA	TRBD2	TRBV14	TGTGCCAGCAGCCACCTGGAGGGCCTAGCGGGGTCCTACGAGCAGTACTTC	CASSHLEGLAGSYEQYF
TRBJ1-1	NA	NA	TRBV5-1	TGCGCCAGCAGCTTGGTGGGGGGAATGAACACTGAAGCTTTCTTT	CASSLVGGMNTEAFF
TRBJ2-7	few	NA	TRBV10-2	TGCGCCAGCAGTGAGCTGGGGGGGGCGGGCGGATACGAGCAGTACTTC	CASSELGGAGGYEQYF
TRBJ2-3	NA	NA	TRBV6-1	TGTGCCAGCAGTGTCATGGGCCATACAGATACGCAGTATTTT	CASSVMGHTDTQYF
TRBJ1-2	NA	TRBD1	TRBV5-1	TGCGCCAGCAGCCCGACGGGACAGACAACACCTAACTATGGCTACACCTTC	CASSPTGQTTPNYGYTF
TRBJ1-6	NA	NA	TRBV9	TGTGCCAGCAGCGTAGATGCAGCCGGGGGTTCACCCCTCCACTTT	CASSVDAAGGSPLHF
TRBJ1-2	once	TRBD1	TRBV27	TGTGCCAGCAGTCCCGATCCCCGGGACAGGGTGCACTATGGCTACACCTTC	CASSPDPRDRVHYGYTF
TRBJ2-5	NA	NA	TRBV10-1	TGCGCCAGCAGCGGAAACAGGGACGGGACCCAGTACTTC	CASSGNRDGTQYF
TRBJ2-7	NA	TRBD1	TRBV25-1	TGTGCCAGCGTGAAGGGGGCTAGCAACTACGAGCAGTACTTC	CASVKGASNYEQYF
TRBJ2-1	NA	NA	TRBV19	TGTGCCAGTAGTATAGGTAGGAGCTCCTACAATGAGCAGTTCTTC	CASSIGRSSYNEQFF
TRBJ2-3	NA	TRBD1	TRBV5-1	TGCGCCAGCAGCACGGGGACTTGGACAGGGTCAGATACGCAGTATTTT	CASSTGTWTGSDTQYF
TRBJ2-6	once	NA	TRBV9	TGTGCCAGCCGCTCCGCCGCCAGTGGGCGATCCGGGGCCAACGTCCTGACTTTC	CASRSAASGRSGANVLTF
TRBJ1-3	NA	NA	TRBV6-5	TGTGCCAGCAGCCACAGGCCCGTATCTGGAAACACCATATATTTT	CASSHRPVSGNTIYF
TRBJ2-1	NA	NA	TRBV2	TGTGCCAGCAGTGAATCTGGGAGGGGGGCCAGGAATGAGCAGTTCTTC	CASSESGRGARNEQFF
TRBJ1-2	NA	TRBD1	TRBV7-2	TGTGCCAGCAGCCTCGGACGACAGGGAAGCTATGGCTACACCTTC	CASSLGRQGSYGYTF
TRBJ2-1	NA	NA	TRBV7-2	TGTGCCAGCAGCTTAGGACTAGTAGACAATGAGCAGTTCTTC	CASSLGLVDNEQFF
TRBJ1-4	NA	NA	TRBV6-1	TGTGCCAGCAGTGAATTGCAGGGCTCTAATGAAAAACTGTTTTTT	CASSELQGSNEKLFF
TRBJ1-1	NA	TRBD1	TRBV30	TGTGCCTGGACCGGACAGGGGGCGAACACTGAAGCTTTCTTT	CAWTGQGANTEAFF
TRBJ1-5	NA	NA	TRBV19	TGTGCCAGTAGTATAGTTGTAGGGGCCAGGGAGGGGAATCAGCCCCAGCATTTT	CASSIVVGAREGNQPQHF
TRBJ1-1	NA	NA	TRBV5-6	TGTGCCAGCAGCTTGACAGGGCTTTACACTGAAGCTTTCTTT	CASSLTGLYTEAFF
TRBJ2-3	once	TRBD2	TRBV10-3	TGTGCCATAGCTCGGGGGGGACCAGATACGCAGTATTTT	CAIARGGPDTQYF
TRBJ1-1	once	NA	TRBV28	TGTGCCAGCAGTCTCCCGGGAGGGGGTCAAGCTTTCTTT	CASSLPGGGQAFF
TRBJ1-2	few	TRBD1	TRBV5-1	TGCGCCAGCAGTCCTACAGGGGGCTATGGCTACACCTTC	CASSPTGGYGYTF
TRBJ2-1	NA	TRBD2	TRBV7-9	TGTGCCAGCAGCTTCGGACTAGCGGGAGATGAGCAGTTCTTC	CASSFGLAGDEQFF